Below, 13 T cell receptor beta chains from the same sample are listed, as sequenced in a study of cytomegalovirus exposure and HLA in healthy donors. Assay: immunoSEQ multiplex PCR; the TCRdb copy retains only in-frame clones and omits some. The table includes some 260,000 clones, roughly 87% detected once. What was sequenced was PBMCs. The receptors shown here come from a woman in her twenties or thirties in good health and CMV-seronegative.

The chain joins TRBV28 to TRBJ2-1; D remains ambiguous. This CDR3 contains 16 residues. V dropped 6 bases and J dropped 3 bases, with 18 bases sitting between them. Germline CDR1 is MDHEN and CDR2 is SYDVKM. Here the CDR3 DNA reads TGTGCCAGCAGCACCTTTAGTGGGTCGAACTACAATGAGCAGTTCTTC. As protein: CASSTFSGSNYNEQFF.

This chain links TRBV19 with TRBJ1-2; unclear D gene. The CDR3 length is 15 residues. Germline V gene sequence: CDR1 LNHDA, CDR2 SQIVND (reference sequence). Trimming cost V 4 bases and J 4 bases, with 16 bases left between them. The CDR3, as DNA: TGTGCCAGTAGTACACGGACCCCCGCGGGCTATGGCTACACCTTC. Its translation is CASSTRTPAGYGYTF.

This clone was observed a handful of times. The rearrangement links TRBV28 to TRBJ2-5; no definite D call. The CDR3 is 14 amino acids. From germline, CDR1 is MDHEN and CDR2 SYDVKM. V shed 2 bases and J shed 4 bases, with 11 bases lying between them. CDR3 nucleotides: TGTGCCAGCAGTTTACCGCACGGAGCAGAGACCCAGTACTTC. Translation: CASSLPHGAETQYF.

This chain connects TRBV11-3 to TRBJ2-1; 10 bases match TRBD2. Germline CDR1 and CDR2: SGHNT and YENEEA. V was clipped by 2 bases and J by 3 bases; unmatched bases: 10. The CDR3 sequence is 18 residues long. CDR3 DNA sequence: TGTGCCAGCAGCTTACCAGCGGGAGGGCCCGATGGCTACAATGAGCAGTTCTTC. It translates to CASSLPAGGPDGYNEQFF.

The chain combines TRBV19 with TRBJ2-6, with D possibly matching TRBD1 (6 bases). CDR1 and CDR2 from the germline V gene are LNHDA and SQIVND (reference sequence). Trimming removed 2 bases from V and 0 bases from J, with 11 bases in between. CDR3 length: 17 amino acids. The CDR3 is CASSIYREHSGANVLTF. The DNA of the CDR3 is TGTGCCAGTAGTATATACAGGGAACACTCTGGGGCCAACGTCCTGACTTTC.

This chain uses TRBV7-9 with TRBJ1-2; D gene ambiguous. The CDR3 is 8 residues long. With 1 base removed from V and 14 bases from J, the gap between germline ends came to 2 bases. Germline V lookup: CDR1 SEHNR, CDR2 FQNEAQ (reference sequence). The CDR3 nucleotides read TGTGCCAGCAGCTTAGATACCTTC. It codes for CASSLDTF.

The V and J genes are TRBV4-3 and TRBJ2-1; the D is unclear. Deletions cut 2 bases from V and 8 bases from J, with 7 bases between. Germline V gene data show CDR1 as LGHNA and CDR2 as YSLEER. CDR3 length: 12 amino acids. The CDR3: CASSQRSDEQFF. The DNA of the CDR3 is TGCGCCAGCAGCCAACGATCGGATGAGCAGTTCTTC.

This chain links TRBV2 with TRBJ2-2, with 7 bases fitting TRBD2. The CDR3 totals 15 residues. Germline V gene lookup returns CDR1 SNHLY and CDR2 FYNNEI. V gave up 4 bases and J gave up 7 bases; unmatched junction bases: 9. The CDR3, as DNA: TGTGCCAGCAGTGGGCGGGAGTTAATGGGCGGGGAGCTGTTTTTT. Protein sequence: CASSGRELMGGELFF. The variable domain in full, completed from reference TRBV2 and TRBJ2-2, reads EPEVTQTPSHQVTQMGQEVILRCVPISNHLYFYWYRQILGQKVEFLVSFYNNEISEKSEIFDDQFSVERPDGSNFTLKIRSTKLEDSAMYFCASSGRELMGGELFFGEGSRLTVL.

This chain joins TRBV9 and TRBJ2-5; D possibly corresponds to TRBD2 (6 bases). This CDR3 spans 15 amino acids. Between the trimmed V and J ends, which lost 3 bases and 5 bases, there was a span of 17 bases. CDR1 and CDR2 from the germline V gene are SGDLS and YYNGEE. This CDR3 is CASSEGGAGDETQYF. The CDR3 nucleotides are TGTGCCAGCAGCGAGGGAGGAGCGGGTGATGAGACCCAGTACTTC.

CDR3 in amino acids: CASTQGGYEQYF. As DNA, the CDR3 is TGTGCCAGCACCCAGGGGGGATACGAGCAGTACTTC. The chain uses TRBV6-6 and TRBJ2-7; perhaps TRBD1 as D (7 bases). In germline, CDR1 is MNHNY, CDR2 SVGAGI (reference sequence). This CDR3 has 12 residues. Trimming removed 7 bases from V and 4 bases from J, with 11 bases in between.

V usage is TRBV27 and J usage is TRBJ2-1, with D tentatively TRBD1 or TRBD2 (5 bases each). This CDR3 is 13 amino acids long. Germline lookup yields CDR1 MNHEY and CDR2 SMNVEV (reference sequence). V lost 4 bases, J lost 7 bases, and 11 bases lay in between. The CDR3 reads CASSWGRENEQFF. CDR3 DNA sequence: TGTGCCAGCAGTTGGGGACGAGAAAATGAGCAGTTCTTC.

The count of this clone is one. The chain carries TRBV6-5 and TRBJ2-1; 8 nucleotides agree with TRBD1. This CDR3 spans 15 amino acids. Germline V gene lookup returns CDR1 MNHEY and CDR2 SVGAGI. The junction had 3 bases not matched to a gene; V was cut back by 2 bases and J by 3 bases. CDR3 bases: TGTGCCAGCAGTTACCTTGGACAGGGCTACAATGAGCAGTTCTTC. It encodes CASSYLGQGYNEQFF.

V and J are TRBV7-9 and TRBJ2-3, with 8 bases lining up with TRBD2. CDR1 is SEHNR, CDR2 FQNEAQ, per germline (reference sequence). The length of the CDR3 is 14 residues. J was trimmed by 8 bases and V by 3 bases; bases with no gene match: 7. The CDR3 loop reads CASSFEREWGTQYF. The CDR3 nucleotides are TGTGCCAGCAGCTTTGAGCGGGAGTGGGGTACGCAGTATTTT.